This T cell receptor beta chain was documented in a study of glioma-infiltrating T cells after dendritic cell vaccination. Study-wide context: Between the early 2000s and the early 2010s, patients got autologous tumor lysate-pulsed dendritic cell vaccines.

Amplification used 60 V beta primers and 13 J beta primers. Using immunoSEQ multiplex PCR, the repertoire was profiled, and TCRdb retains in-frame clones only, with some absent. Of roughly 60,000 clones listed, about nine tenths are singletons. Germline V gene lookup returns CDR1 SGHNT and CDR2 YENEEA. With 0 bases removed from V and 8 bases from J, the gap between germline ends came to 19 bases. The CDR3 totals 16 residues. Described time point: after dendritic cell vaccination, including at tumor progression/relapse. Selection required adequate fresh-frozen tumor tissue plus more than two years' survival data. No glioblastoma patient carried an isocitrate dehydrogenase mutation.

This material consisted of blood, taken after dendritic cell vaccination. The J gene is TRBJ1-2, the V gene TRBV11-3, with D possibly matching TRBD1 (5 bases). The sequence was collected from a human donor with glioblastoma. The DNA of the CDR3 is TGTGCCAGCAGCTTAGATAACGGCCAGGGTTGGAAAGGCTACACCTTC. Translation: CASSLDNGQGWKGYTF.